The T cell receptor (beta chain) described here comes from a study of relationships among human T cell subsets (TCRdb year 2010). Describing the broader study: Eight distinct blood T cell populations were sequenced: pan T, CD8 cytotoxic, regulatory, Th1, Th2, naive plus transitional, activated and memory cells.

The method was multiplex PCR. The sample was run on a 454 GS FLX. Semiquantitative ARM-PCR was used to amplify the TCR alpha and beta CDR3 regions from mRNA. In ARM-PCR, tagged nested gene-specific primers were applied first, and communal superprimers then carried out the exponential amplification. Before the second amplification round was performed on first-round PCR products, the nested primers were removed by exonuclease. The amplicons were sequenced on the 454 platform, a system that can rapidly sequence millions of DNA fragments without cloning bias. A read counted as effective if the read could be mapped to both V and J germline segments. Per the authors' processing: IRmap, which uses pyromap, a Smith-Waterman modification adapted to 454 sequencing errors, was used to assign reads to germline V, D and J segments. D-beta assignments were filtered with cutoffs set at the 99th percentile of alignment scores obtained from simulated random sequences. The CDR3 was taken to be the amino acids lying between the conserved V-segment Y[YFLI]C motif and the J-segment [FW]GXGT motif. A compound Poisson process model, previously applied to large-scale EST data, was used to estimate repertoire diversity. A procedure for detecting cross-contamination was used to argue that the shared CDR3s did not come from sample contamination. TCRdb itself trimmed the public reads at Q25 with fastp, ran MiXCR and retained productive beta chains. Merged by CDR3 protein, the rows form single entries marked with the most common genes and DNA. The V and J calls were determined by TCRdb, not by the authors. For this sample there are roughly 2,800 distinct CDR3 sequences; approximately 82% appear just once. 17% of the sample rests with the top ten.

On this clonotype itself: Its binding antigen is unknown. The input lacks base qualities; no much larger clone sits a single base away.

Miltenyi superparamagnetic beads coated with subset-specific monoclonal antibodies were used for isolation of the T cell subsets. Peripheral blood was used as the source from which all T cell populations were isolated. Ficoll separation was used to obtain mononuclear cells from whole blood, after which anti-CD14 microbeads were used to deplete monocytes. Isolated cell populations were immediately resuspended in RNAprotect reagent. In general terms, the pan T sample was made up of CD3+ T cells. Results and caveats for the whole study, not just this receptor: T cell counts went unrecorded for a couple of pan T samples, which were processed alongside pan B cells. Substantial sharing of CDR3s among Th1, Th2 and regulatory T cells was interpreted as suggestive of stochastic cell fate choices. Across the seven subsets, no statistically significant differences turned up in V, D and J usage, CDR3 length, or N-nucleotide additions. Over 50% of CD8+ cytotoxic sequences belonged to clones with over 100 reads, whereas regulatory and Th2 subsets showed few such clones. The bead-based sorting was unable to rule out the presence of a CD4+CD8+ double-positive population.

V was cut back by 7 bases and J by 5 bases, leaving a gap of 18 bases between them. From its cysteine to its phenylalanine, the CDR3 spans 14 amino acids. Only CDR3 DNA is held: 42 bases, read in frame from base 1. CDR1 is given as MDHEN and CDR2 as SYDVKM, both from the germline V gene. Sequences were obtained from total T cells sorted from blood. This sample's cell subset or site label indicates: CD3+ T cells in general. This sequence was found in a man aged 40-50 years in good health. The sequence is built from TRBV28 and TRBJ2-7; no D gene can be assigned with confidence. The DNA sequence follows: TGTGCCAGCACCCCTTCAGGAAGGGTAGACGAGCAGTACTTC. It encodes CASTPSGRVDEQYF.